These 32 T cell receptor beta chains were all obtained from the same sample, sequenced in a study of CXCR3-negative and CXCR3-positive naive CD8 T cells. Findings of the study overall: Comparison of naive cells showed more hydrophobic TRB CDR3s in CXCR3-positive than in CXCR3-negative naive cells.

For these receptors, no antigen is known. TRB cDNA was prepared as libraries by UMI-labeled 5' RACE. From the 5' RACE reads, TCRdb lists one entry per CDR3 protein and no DNA. Recorded for this sample: around 150,000 distinct CDR3 sequences. What was sequenced was naive CXCR3+ CD8+ T cells from blood. Subset here: CD45RO-CCR7+CD27+CD95- naive CD8+ T cells expressing CXCR3 (TNR3+). Source of these receptors: a human donor in good health. Some clones in this sample may be carry-over from other donors' samples.

The rearrangement uses TRBV21-1 and TRBJ2-1; lacking DNA, the TRBD1 call made by TCRdb goes unchecked. TRBV21-1 constitutes a pseudogene. The length of the CDR3 is 20 residues. The CDR3 sequence is CASSMLDRGVGHSSYNEQFF.

The gene calls are TRBV7-9 and TRBJ2-7; TCRdb picks TRBD1, but there is no DNA to check that call. CDR1 is SEHNR, CDR2 FQNEAQ, per germline (reference sequence). The CDR3 runs 13 residues. The CDR3 region is CASRPGHTYEQYF.

The chain combines TRBV7-9 with TRBJ2-5; no DNA is available, so the TRBD2 call from TCRdb remains unchecked. The CDR3 extends over 15 amino acids. Looked up from germline, CDR1 is SEHNR and CDR2 is FQNEAQ (reference sequence). The CDR3 region is CASSSFGDLEETQYF.

This sequence joins TRBV27 and TRBJ2-1; TCRdb gives TRBD2 as the D gene, but with no DNA this cannot be confirmed. The CDR3 covers 16 residues. CDR1 and CDR2 (germline): MNHEY, SMNVEV (reference sequence). The chain's CDR3 is CASSLLGGLGYNEQFF.

The CDR3 here is CASSSPGTHYNEQFF. The rearrangement joins TRBV12-3 or TRBV12-4 to TRBJ2-1. CDR3 length: 15 amino acids.

The rearrangement joins TRBV24-1 to TRBJ2-1. Germline CDR1 reads KGHDR; CDR2 reads SFDVKD. The CDR3 extends over 16 amino acids. The CDR3 loop is CATSALAEGSYNEQFF.

The chain joins TRBV15 to TRBJ2-1; without DNA, the TCRdb call of TRBD2 cannot be checked. Germline CDR1 reads LNHNV; CDR2 reads YYDKDF (reference sequence). This CDR3 contains 14 residues. The CDR3 protein is CATSISGTYNEQFF. Variable domain in full (rest from reference TRBV15 and TRBJ2-1): DAMVIQNPRYQVTQFGKPVTLSCSQTLNHNVMYWYQQKSSQAPKLLFHYYDKDFNNEADTPDNFQSRRPNTSFCFLDIRSPGLGDTAMYLCATSISGTYNEQFFGPGTRLTVL.

The V gene is TRBV20-1, the J gene TRBJ2-5. Germline lookup yields CDR1 DFQATT and CDR2 SNEGSKA (reference sequence). This CDR3 contains 15 residues. This CDR3 is CSASITEVVGETQYF.

The chain uses TRBV5-5 and TRBJ2-7. The length of the CDR3 is 15 residues. Germline-derived CDR1 and CDR2 are SGHKS and YYEKEE (reference sequence). The CDR3 reads CASSSTDLGTYEQYF.

J is TRBJ2-1 and V is TRBV2; checking the TCRdb D call of TRBD2 is not possible without DNA. The CDR3 runs to 16 residues. Germline CDR1 and CDR2: SNHLY and FYNNEI. Here the CDR3 reads CASSRLAGGMNNEQFF.

V and J are TRBV7-6 and TRBJ1-4. CDR3 length equals 15 residues. From germline, CDR1 is SGHVS and CDR2 FNYEAQ. The CDR3 protein is CASSLSGSFGEKLFF.

The rearrangement uses TRBV5-6 and TRBJ2-7. CDR1 is SGHDT and CDR2 is YYEEEE in the germline V gene. The CDR3 is 12 residues long. CDR3 loop: CASSAETPYESF. Combining the CDR3 with reference TRBV5-6 and TRBJ2-7 gives the whole variable domain DAGVTQSPTHLIKTRGQQVTLRCSPKSGHDTVSWYQQALGQGPQFIFQYYEEEERQRGNFPDRFSGHQFPNYSSELNVNALLLGDSALYLCASSAETPYESFGPGTRLTVT.

This chain links TRBV18 with TRBJ1-2. Germline V gene sequence: CDR1 KGHSH, CDR2 LQKENI. This CDR3 contains 13 residues. The CDR3 sequence: CASSTGGDSGYTF.

The chain recombines TRBV5-1 with TRBJ2-1. Germline V gene sequence: CDR1 SGHRS, CDR2 YFSETQ. The CDR3 covers 13 residues. The CDR3 sequence: CASTRGSYNEQFF.

The chain has TRBV12-3 or TRBV12-4 and TRBJ1-4. CDR3 length: 12 residues. The CDR3 spells CASSFSREKLFF.

The chain uses TRBV6-5 and TRBJ1-5; TCRdb picks TRBD1, but there is no DNA to check that call. CDR1 is MNHEY, CDR2 SVGAGI, per germline. This CDR3 region has 16 residues. CDR3: CASSYHRTGTNQPQHF.

CDR3 loop: CASTPGQGAYEQYF. The V gene is TRBV19, the J gene TRBJ2-7; absent DNA, TCRdb's TRBD1 call cannot be checked. Looked up from germline, CDR1 is LNHDA and CDR2 is SQIVND (reference sequence). The CDR3 has 14 residues.

The rearrangement links TRBV7-3 to TRBJ2-7; there is no DNA to check the TCRdb D call of TRBD1. The CDR3 covers 15 residues. Germline CDR1 reads SGHTA; CDR2 reads FQGTGA. The CDR3 loop is CASSLEGTGYYEQYF.

The chain combines TRBV7-9 with TRBJ2-7; with no DNA, the TCRdb D assignment of TRBD2 cannot be verified. CDR1 is SEHNR, CDR2 FQNEAQ, per germline (reference sequence). CDR3 size: 15 residues. The CDR3 sequence is CALFSVTAVGYEQYF.

The chain joins TRBV27 to TRBJ2-1. The CDR3 sequence is 13 residues long. CDR1 is MNHEY and CDR2 is SMNVEV in the germline V gene (reference sequence). Here the CDR3 reads CASSLRVGNEQFF.

The CDR3 loop reads CASSDVRREPSTDTQYF. V and J are TRBV2 and TRBJ2-3; the TCRdb D gene call, TRBD2, has no DNA to confirm it. CDR3 size: 17 residues. Germline CDR1 reads SNHLY; CDR2 reads FYNNEI.

The V and J genes are TRBV20-1 and TRBJ2-7; lacking DNA, the TRBD1 call made by TCRdb goes unchecked. The CDR3 is made up of 14 amino acids. The germline gives CDR1 DFQATT, CDR2 SNEGSKA (reference sequence). The CDR3 loop reads CSARAQGDSYEQYF.

This chain connects TRBV6-5 to TRBJ1-2; as DNA is missing, the TRBD1 call by TCRdb cannot be tested. The CDR3 spans 13 residues. CDR1 and CDR2 (germline): MNHEY, SVGAGI. CDR3: CASSSTGVGGYTF.

V usage is TRBV5-1 and J usage is TRBJ1-1; the TCRdb call, TRBD1, lacks DNA for checking. This CDR3 has 15 amino acids. Germline CDR1 is SGHRS and CDR2 is YFSETQ. The CDR3 loop reads CASSSWTGSATEAFF. The variable domain in full, completed from reference TRBV5-1 and TRBJ1-1, reads KAGVTQTPRYLIKTRGQQVTLSCSPISGHRSVSWYQQTPGQGLQFLFEYFSETQRNKGNFPGRFSGRQFSNSRSEMNVSTLELGDSALYLCASSSWTGSATEAFFGQGTRLTVV.

The chain is built from TRBV7-3 and TRBJ1-1; TCRdb's D call, TRBD1, is unchecked because there is no DNA. The germline V gene has CDR1 SGHTA and CDR2 FQGTGA. The CDR3 runs 14 residues. The CDR3 region is CASSPTGLNTEAFF.

The gene calls are TRBV9 and TRBJ1-2. Germline V CDR1 and CDR2: SGDLS, YYNGEE. This CDR3 is 15 amino acids long. The CDR3 sequence: CASSVGEDAIVGYTF.

The chain recombines TRBV4-2 with TRBJ2-7; TCRdb's D call, TRBD1, is unchecked because there is no DNA. The CDR3 length is 15 residues. Germline CDR1 reads LGHNA; CDR2 reads YNFKEQ. The CDR3 sequence is CASSQGEGTAYEQYF.

The chain couples TRBV25-1 to TRBJ1-2; TCRdb returns TRBD1, unconfirmable since there is no DNA. Per germline, CDR1 MGHDK and CDR2 SYGVNS. This CDR3 is built from 15 residues. The CDR3 protein is CASSDQTGYSYGYTF.

The chain joins TRBV2 to TRBJ2-7; checking the TCRdb D call of TRBD2 is not possible without DNA. CDR3 length: 16 residues. The germline V gene encodes CDR1 SNHLY and CDR2 FYNNEI. CDR3 loop: CASSGGLAGVSYEQYF.

This chain joins TRBV28 and TRBJ2-3; TCRdb calls TRBD2, which cannot be checked without DNA. This CDR3 comprises 16 residues. Germline lookup yields CDR1 MDHEN and CDR2 SYDVKM. The chain's CDR3 is CASGPIGTSWADTQYF. Based on the CDR3 plus reference TRBV28 and TRBJ2-3, the full variable domain is DVKVTQSSRYLVKRTGEKVFLECVQDMDHENMFWYRQDPGLGLRLIYFSYDVKMKEKGDIPEGYSVSREKKERFSLILESASTNQTSMYLCASGPIGTSWADTQYFGPGTRLTVL.

The CDR3 loop reads CASSFLAGYEQFF. The chain combines TRBV12-3 or TRBV12-4 with TRBJ2-1; TCRdb returns TRBD2, unconfirmable since there is no DNA. This CDR3 spans 13 amino acids.

The gene calls are TRBV27 and TRBJ2-1. Germline CDR1 is MNHEY and CDR2 is SMNVEV (reference sequence). This CDR3 comprises 14 residues. CDR3 sequence reads: CASSMTAPYNEQFF.